The 23 T cell receptor beta chains below all came from one sample that was sequenced in a study of OX40 agonist ivuxolimab in advanced cancers. Sequenced by immunoSEQ multiplex PCR; TCRdb stores in-frame clones only, minus some. Of 50,000 to 60,000 clones in the sample, about nine tenths were seen once. This material consisted of CD4+ or CD8+ T cells sorted from blood, taken in a trial of the OX40 agonist ivuxolimab. These receptors came from an adult with an advanced solid tumor such as melanoma, head and neck, liver or kidney cancer.

V and J are TRBV19 and TRBJ2-4; weak D call: TRBD2 (5 bases). The length of the CDR3 is 15 residues. Between the trimmed V and J ends, which lost 6 bases and 0 bases, there was a span of 12 bases. Looked up from germline, CDR1 is LNHDA and CDR2 is SQIVND (reference sequence). CDR3 in amino acids: CASRSHGEAKNIQYF. Written as DNA, the CDR3 is TGTGCCAGTAGGTCCCACGGGGAAGCCAAAAACATTCAGTACTTC.

The chain carries TRBV19 and TRBJ1-3, with D possibly matching TRBD1 (5 bases). The CDR3 covers 14 residues. The germline CDR1 and CDR2 sequences are LNHDA and SQIVND (reference sequence). Trimming pared 7 bases from V and 9 bases from J, leaving 19 bases between. DNA of the CDR3: TGTGCCAGTATCGGTACCCTAGTGGGGCGCACCATATATTTT. Its translation: CASIGTLVGRTIYF.

The chain recombines TRBV19 with TRBJ1-1; 7 bases agree with TRBD1. In germline, CDR1 is LNHDA, CDR2 SQIVND (reference sequence). The ends lost 4 bases at V and 5 bases at J; junction bases unmatched: 13. The CDR3 contains 16 residues. Here the CDR3 reads CASSTSHRGRGTEAFF. Written as DNA, the CDR3 is TGTGCCAGTAGTACTTCCCACAGGGGAAGGGGAACTGAAGCTTTCTTT.

The CDR3 loop reads CASSQVSVSDTQYF. The CDR3 region has the DNA TGCGCCAGCAGCCAAGTATCTGTTTCGGATACGCAGTATTTT. The chain links TRBV4-1 to TRBJ2-3; D remains unclear. V was pared by 1 base and J by 6 bases, with 11 bases between. CDR3 length: 14 amino acids. Germline assignment: CDR1 MGHRA and CDR2 YSYEKL.

V and J are TRBV4-1 and TRBJ2-5; D unclear. V lost 1 base to trimming and J lost 5 bases, with 11 bases between them. The CDR3 is made up of 14 amino acids. In germline, CDR1 is MGHRA, CDR2 YSYEKL. The CDR3 sequence is CASSQGFLAETQYF. CDR3 nucleotides: TGCGCCAGCAGCCAAGGGTTTCTCGCGGAGACCCAGTACTTC.

Worth noting for this clone: A junction boundary mismatches the germline segment, possibly from a read error. The V call is TRBV2, the J call TRBJ2-5; the D gene is possibly TRBD1 (6 bases). Germline V gene sequence: CDR1 SNHLY, CDR2 FYNNEI. The length of the CDR3 is 13 residues. The CDR3 is CASNLGAGETQYF. The CDR3 nucleotides are TGTGCAAGCAATCTGGGGGCGGGAGAGACCCAGTACTTC.

The rearrangement uses TRBV6-1 and TRBJ2-7; D unclear. Germline lookup yields CDR1 MNHNS and CDR2 SASEGT. The ends were cut back, 6 bases at V and 0 bases at J, with 12 bases in the middle. CDR3 size: 14 residues. The CDR3 here is CASRWDWSSYEQYF. The CDR3 DNA is TGTGCCAGCAGATGGGATTGGAGCTCCTACGAGCAGTACTTC.

The chain links TRBV9 to TRBJ1-5; D perhaps matches TRBD1 (5 bases). V lost 2 bases and J lost 7, with 7 bases in between. The CDR3 extends over 12 amino acids. The germline CDR1 and CDR2 sequences are SGDLS and YYNGEE. The CDR3 spells CASSVGGQPQHF. CDR3 nucleotides: TGTGCCAGCAGCGTCGGGGGACAGCCCCAGCATTTT.

V gene TRBV10-1 combines with J gene TRBJ2-7; no clear D. CDR3 length equals 14 residues. The germline gives CDR1 WNHNN, CDR2 SYGVQD (reference sequence). Trimming shortened V by 6 bases and J by 7 bases, and 19 bases separated the two germline ends. This CDR3 reads CASSGTDPPMEQYF. The DNA of the CDR3 is TGCGCCAGCAGCGGCACCGACCCCCCAATGGAGCAGTACTTC.

The rearrangement uses TRBV19 and TRBJ2-2; D is possibly TRBD1 or TRBD2 (5 bases each). The CDR3 sequence is 14 residues long. With 4 bases removed from V and 2 bases from J, the gap between germline ends came to 8 bases. Germline CDR1 reads LNHDA; CDR2 reads SQIVND (reference sequence). The CDR3 here is CASSRGSNTGELFF. In DNA, the CDR3 is TGTGCCAGTAGTAGGGGGTCAAACACCGGGGAGCTGTTTTTT.

The chain uses TRBV6-1 and TRBJ1-2; D is unresolved. Germline V CDR1 and CDR2: MNHNS, SASEGT. Trimming shortened V by 3 bases and J by 8 bases, and 28 bases separated the two germline ends. The CDR3 has 18 residues. CDR3 coding DNA: TGTGCCAGCAGTGAGAGGTGGAGCGGTGGAGCTCCCAGGAAGGGCTACACCTTC. Translated, it gives CASSERWSGGAPRKGYTF.

This chain links TRBV2 with TRBJ2-4, with D tentatively TRBD1 (5 bases). CDR3 size: 15 residues. CDR1 is SNHLY, CDR2 FYNNEI, per germline. V dropped 6 bases and J dropped 0 bases, with 12 bases sitting between them. The CDR3 DNA reads TGTGCCAGCAGGCCGGACATGCTAGCCAAAAACATTCAGTACTTC. Its translation is CASRPDMLAKNIQYF.

The CDR3 DNA follows: TGTGCCAGCAGCTTGGGGGCGAGGGAAAAACTGTTTTTT. Residues: CASSLGAREKLFF. This chain joins TRBV7-2 and TRBJ1-4; D is perhaps TRBD1 (6 bases). CDR1 and CDR2 from the germline V gene are SGHTA and FQGNSA. V lost 3 bases and J lost 8, with 10 bases in between. This CDR3 region has 13 residues.

The V and J genes are TRBV11-2 and TRBJ2-5; the D is unclear. Germline V CDR1 and CDR2: SGHAT, FQNNGV. The CDR3 spans 12 residues. Trimming shortened V by 1 base and J by 5 bases, and 5 bases separated the two germline ends. Here the CDR3 DNA reads TGTGCCAGCAGCTTAGTTTTCGAGACCCAGTACTTC. This gives the protein CASSLVFETQYF.

This rearrangement joins TRBV28 to TRBJ1-4; 9 bases map to TRBD1. The CDR3 spans 14 residues. The germline gives CDR1 MDHEN, CDR2 SYDVKM. The J segment lost 5 bases and the V segment lost 4 bases, leaving 2 bases of the junction unmatched. In DNA, the CDR3 is TGTGCCAGCAGTTCCGGGACAGGGAATGAAAAACTGTTTTTT. Its translation: CASSSGTGNEKLFF.

This clone was recorded once. V and J are TRBV5-4 and TRBJ1-2, with a tentative D call TRBD1 (5 bases). CDR3 size: 14 residues. V lost 4 bases, J lost 6 bases, and 16 bases lay in between. Germline V gives CDR1 SGHNT, CDR2 YYREEE (reference sequence). This CDR3 reads CASSPESGPHGYTF. For the CDR3, the DNA is TGTGCCAGCAGCCCTGAGTCGGGACCGCATGGCTACACCTTC.

This chain connects TRBV28 to TRBJ1-2; D may be TRBD1 (5 bases). The CDR3 spans 12 residues. V lost 6 bases, J lost 8 bases, and 13 bases lay in between. Germline values: CDR1 MDHEN, CDR2 SYDVKM. CDR3 in DNA: TGTGCCAGCAGCCTCGGGGGTCAAGGCTACACCTTC. Amino acid sequence: CASSLGGQGYTF.

V and J are TRBV5-1 and TRBJ2-4; D assignment may be TRBD1 or TRBD2 (5 bases each). With 4 bases removed from V and 0 bases from J, the gap between germline ends came to 14 bases. The CDR3 extends over 16 amino acids. CDR1 and CDR2 from the germline V gene are SGHRS and YFSETQ. The CDR3: CASSRDPAGAKNIQYF. DNA of the CDR3: TGCGCCAGCAGCAGGGACCCGGCGGGAGCCAAAAACATTCAGTACTTC.

J is TRBJ2-5 and V is TRBV21-1. TRBV21-1 is designated a pseudogene. The CDR3 covers 16 residues. The CDR3 here is CASSKEEGPRRETQYF. The CDR3 DNA is TGTGCCAGCAGCAAAGAAGAGGGGCCGAGACGGGAGACCCAGTACTTC.

The chain has TRBV5-6 and TRBJ2-1; D possibly corresponds to TRBD2 (5 bases). Germline CDR1 SGHDT, CDR2 YYEEEE. V was clipped by 2 bases and J by 0 bases, with 9 bases between them. This CDR3 has 15 amino acids. The CDR3 region is CASSLSGNSYNEQFF. CDR3 in DNA: TGTGCCAGCAGCTTAAGCGGTAACTCCTACAATGAGCAGTTCTTC. Full variable domain (missing parts from reference TRBV5-6 and TRBJ2-1): DAGVTQSPTHLIKTRGQQVTLRCSPKSGHDTVSWYQQALGQGPQFIFQYYEEEERQRGNFPDRFSGHQFPNYSSELNVNALLLGDSALYLCASSLSGNSYNEQFFGPGTRLTVL.

This clone appeared a few times. The chain links TRBV30 to TRBJ1-1; 10 nucleotides match TRBD1. This CDR3 is 13 amino acids long. The V and J ends lost 5 bases and 2 bases, in that order; junction bases with no gene match: 2. In germline, CDR1 is GTSNPN, CDR2 SVGIG (reference sequence). CDR3 residues: CAWDRGQNTEAFF. CDR3 DNA: TGTGCCTGGGACAGGGGGCAAAACACTGAAGCTTTCTTT.

The chain combines TRBV9 with TRBJ2-5; 7 bases align to TRBD2. After removal of 1 base from V and 4 bases from J, the junction contained 10 bases not matched to a gene. Germline-derived CDR1 and CDR2 are SGDLS and YYNGEE. The CDR3 is 16 amino acids. The chain's CDR3 is CASSVIVGGTSETQYF. CDR3 coding DNA: TGTGCCAGCAGCGTAATTGTCGGGGGGACTTCAGAGACCCAGTACTTC.

This chain connects TRBV18 to TRBJ2-5; D gene unclear. V lost 1 base, J lost 5 bases, and 11 bases lay in between. The CDR3 runs 14 residues. CDR1 is KGHSH, CDR2 LQKENI, per germline. The CDR3 nucleotides are TGTGCCAGCTCACCACGAACTGGTCGGGAGACCCAGTACTTC. Translated: CASSPRTGRETQYF.